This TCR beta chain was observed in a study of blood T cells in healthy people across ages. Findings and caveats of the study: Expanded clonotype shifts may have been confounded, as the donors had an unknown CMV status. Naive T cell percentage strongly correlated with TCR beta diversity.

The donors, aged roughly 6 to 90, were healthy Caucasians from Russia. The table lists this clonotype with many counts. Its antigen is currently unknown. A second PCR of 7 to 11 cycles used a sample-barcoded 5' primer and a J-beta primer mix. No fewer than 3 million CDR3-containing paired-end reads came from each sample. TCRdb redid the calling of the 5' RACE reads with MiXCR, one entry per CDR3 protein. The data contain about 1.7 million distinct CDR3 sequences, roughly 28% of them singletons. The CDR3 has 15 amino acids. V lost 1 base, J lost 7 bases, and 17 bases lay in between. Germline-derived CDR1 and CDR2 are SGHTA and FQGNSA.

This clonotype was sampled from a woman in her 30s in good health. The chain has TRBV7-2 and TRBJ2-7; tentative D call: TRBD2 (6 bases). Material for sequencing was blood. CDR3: CASSLVRGQAGEQYF. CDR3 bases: TGTGCCAGCAGCTTAGTAAGAGGGCAGGCGGGGGAGCAGTACTTC.